The clone carrying this TCR beta chain showed up just a few times. The antigen remains undetermined. This sample was taken from a study of cytomegalovirus exposure and HLA in healthy donors. Regarding the study as a whole: The records held CMV serostatus as the only immune exposure information.

This PCR relied on a set of 60 Vbeta primers and 13 Jbeta primers. The table came from immunoSEQ multiplex PCR; TCRdb's copy has only in-frame clones and leaves some out. The sample holds 160,000 or so clones; about 78% are singletons and the top ten take roughly 2.3%. Germline CDR1 is SGHDN and CDR2 is FVKESK. Trimming cost V 0 bases and J 4 bases, with 9 bases left between them. The CDR3 runs 15 residues. The receptor was isolated from a man aged 60 to 75 in good health and CMV-seronegative. Sequencing input: PBMCs. J is TRBJ1-4 and V is TRBV14, with D perhaps matching TRBD1 (6 bases). The CDR3 sequence: CASSQEGARNEKLFF. CDR3 bases: TGTGCCAGCAGCCAAGAGGGGGCTCGTAATGAAAAACTGTTTTTT.